The sequence of this T cell receptor (beta chain) was determined in a study of blood T cell repertoires in COVID-19. Study details: The United States, Italy and Spain provided the acute and convalescent COVID-19 samples. In each case, the material was cDNA or gDNA derived from T cells, B-cell-depleted T cells, or PBMCs.

This CDR3 region has 18 residues. The trim removed 3 bases at V and 2 bases at J, leaving 13 bases unmatched. Germline CDR1 reads SGDLS; CDR2 reads YYNGEE. Original processing notes: Counts of nucleated cells, estimated from reference gene primer amplification, were obtained. Clones were sequenced by immunoSEQ multiplex PCR, and TCRdb holds only the in-frame ones, with some missing. V and J calls and clone size are given by that table; D and trimming were obtained from the DNA. The sample lists roughly 200,000 clones, around nine tenths occurring once. The receptor comes from a man between 60 and 70 years old who had recovered from COVID-19. This chain connects TRBV9 to TRBJ1-2; 10 bases align to TRBD1. The material sequenced was peripheral blood. The CDR3 sequence is CASSAAGTGVLPNYGYTF. CDR3 DNA sequence: TGTGCCAGCAGCGCCGCTGGGACAGGGGTCCTCCCGAACTATGGCTACACCTTC.